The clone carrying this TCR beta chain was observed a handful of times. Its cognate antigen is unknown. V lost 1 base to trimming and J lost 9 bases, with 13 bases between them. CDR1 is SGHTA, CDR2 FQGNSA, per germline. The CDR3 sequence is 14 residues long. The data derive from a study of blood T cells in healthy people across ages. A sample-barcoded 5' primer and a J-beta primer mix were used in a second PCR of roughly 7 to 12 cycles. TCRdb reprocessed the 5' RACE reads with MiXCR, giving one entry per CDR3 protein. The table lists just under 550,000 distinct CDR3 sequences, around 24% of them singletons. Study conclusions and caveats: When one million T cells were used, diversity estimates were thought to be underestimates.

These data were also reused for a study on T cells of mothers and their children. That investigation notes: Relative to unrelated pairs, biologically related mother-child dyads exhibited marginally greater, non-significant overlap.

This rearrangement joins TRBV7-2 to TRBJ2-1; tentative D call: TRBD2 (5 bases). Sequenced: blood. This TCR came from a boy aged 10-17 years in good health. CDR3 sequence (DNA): TGTGCCAGCAGCTTAGGCCGAGGGAGTGTTGAGCAGTTCTTC. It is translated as CASSLGRGSVEQFF.